This TCR beta chain originates from a study of shared clonotypes between healthy human individuals. General study points: Larger richness was generally estimated for naive than memory subsets.

CDR3 length: 15 residues. CDR1 and CDR2 from the germline V gene are MDHEN and SYDVKM. The V end lost 6 bases, the J end lost 4 bases, and 18 bases lay between the germline ends. Recent vaccinations or acute infections were absent in the healthy HIV-negative adult donors. Produced via immunoSEQ multiplex PCR; TCRdb's table is partial and in-frame only. Among fewer than 2.5 million clones, roughly 93% were seen once, and the ten largest hold around 0.4%. Comments on this clone: Its antigen is undetermined.

The specimen sequenced was naive CD4+ T cells from PBMCs. Subset: CD45RA+ positively selected. The V call is TRBV28, the J call TRBJ1-1, with D possibly matching TRBD1 (6 bases). This TCR was sampled from a man in his late teens or twenties in good health. Some clones in this sample may be carry-over from other donors' samples. The CDR3 region is CASRHHYRDATEAFF. DNA for the CDR3: TGTGCCAGCAGGCACCATTACAGGGATGCCACTGAAGCTTTCTTT.